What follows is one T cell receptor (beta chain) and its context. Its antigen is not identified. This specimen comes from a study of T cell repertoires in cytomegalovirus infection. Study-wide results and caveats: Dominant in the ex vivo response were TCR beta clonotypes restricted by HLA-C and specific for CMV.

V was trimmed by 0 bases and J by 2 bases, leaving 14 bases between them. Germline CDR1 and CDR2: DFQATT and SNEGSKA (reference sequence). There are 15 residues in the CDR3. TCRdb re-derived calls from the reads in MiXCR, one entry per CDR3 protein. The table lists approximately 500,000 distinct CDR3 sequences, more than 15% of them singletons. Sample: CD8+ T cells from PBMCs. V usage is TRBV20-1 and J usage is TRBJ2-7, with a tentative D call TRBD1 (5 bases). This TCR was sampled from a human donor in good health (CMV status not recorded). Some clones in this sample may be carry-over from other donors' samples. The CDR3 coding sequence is TGCAGTGCTAGAGATGGGGCAGAAGGTACCTACGAGCAGTACTTC. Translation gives CSARDGAEGTYEQYF.